There are many counts of the clone carrying this TCR beta chain. The antigen is not known. Germline V CDR1 and CDR2: SGHVS, FNYEAQ. Trimming cost V 5 bases and J 2 bases; bases outside gene matches: 8. This CDR3 contains 15 residues. The data are from a study of T cells in Graves' hyperthyroidism and ophthalmopathy. Overall study findings and caveats: In simple terms, a model built on 13 V-J features told ophthalmopathy apart from stable hyperthyroidism.

Researchers amplified the TCR beta CDR3 regions from RNA transcripts. TCR CDR3 underwent first-round RT-PCR with the HTBI primer set. Using its own MiXCR run on the multiplex PCR reads, TCRdb lists one record per CDR3 protein. The sample includes 400,000 to 550,000 distinct CDR3 sequences, 13% to 15% of them seen just once. Patients aged 18 to 65 with hyperthyroidism were newly diagnosed, with duration under 2 months. This chain uses TRBV7-6 with TRBJ2-5; 7 bases align to TRBD1. Sequencing was done on a sample of blood. The TCR comes from a woman between 18 and 30 years old with Graves' hyperthyroidism. The CDR3 sequence is CASSALGGQQETQYF. CDR3 in DNA: TGTGCCAGCAGCGCTCTAGGGGGCCAACAAGAGACCCAGTACTTC.